The 25 T cell receptor beta chains below come from one sample, sequenced in a study of immune heterogeneity within non-small cell lung tumors. The authors amplified TCR beta CDR3 by multiplex PCR with 32 V and 13 J primers. TCRdb itself ran the multiplex PCR reads through MiXCR, one entry per CDR3 protein. Counted here are some 11,000 distinct CDR3 sequences, around 30% occurring once; the ten biggest clones make up 20% to 25%. For each sample, template was 600 ng of bulk tumor genomic DNA. Widely spaced biopsies, several per primary tumor, were obtained at surgery. Before undergoing curative surgery, patients had newly diagnosed non-small cell lung cancer that was untreated. The sequencing sample was made of lung tumor tissue. The origin of the receptors is a woman between 50 and 59 years old with non-small cell lung cancer.

The chain carries TRBV12-3 or TRBV12-4 and TRBJ2-5; the D gene is possibly TRBD2 (6 bases). This CDR3 spans 13 amino acids. V was pared by 6 bases and J by 2 bases, with 10 bases between. The CDR3 loop reads CASSPGDQETQYF. Written as DNA, the CDR3 is TGTGCCAGCAGCCCGGGAGATCAAGAGACCCAGTACTTC.

Remarks on this clonotype: This may come from a read error, since a much larger clone is one base off. The rearrangement uses TRBV19 and TRBJ1-6; D gene unclear. The CDR3 contains 11 residues. The germline V gene encodes CDR1 LNHDA and CDR2 SQIVND (reference sequence). CDR3: CASTIGSPLHF. CDR3 nucleotides: TGTGCCAGTACTATAGGTTCACCCCTCCACTTT. Full variable domain (outside the CDR3, taken from reference TRBV19 and TRBJ1-6): DGGITQSPKYLFRKEGQNVTLSCEQNLNHDAMYWYRQDPGQGLRLIYYSQIVNDFQKGDIAEGYSVSREKKESFPLTVTSAQKNPTAFYLCASTIGSPLHFGNGTRLTVT.

This clonotype was seen many times. The CDR3 loop reads CASSPGLAGAQETQYF. For the CDR3, the DNA is TGTGCCAGCAGCCCTGGACTAGCGGGAGCACAAGAGACCCAGTACTTC. V gene TRBV9 combines with J gene TRBJ2-5, with 13 bases lining up with TRBD2. With V trimmed by 4 bases and J by 2 bases, 5 bases remained unmatched. Germline CDR1 is SGDLS and CDR2 is YYNGEE. This CDR3 is 16 amino acids long.

By share, this clonotype ranks as medium-sized. The chain joins TRBV12-3 or TRBV12-4 to TRBJ2-7; D may be TRBD1 (6 bases). Trimming removed 3 bases from V and 3 bases from J, with 12 bases in between. This CDR3 contains 14 residues. The CDR3 sequence is CASSFGTGSYEQYF. The CDR3 nucleotides read TGTGCCAGCAGTTTTGGTACAGGGAGCTACGAGCAGTACTTC.

The sample holds many counts of this clonotype. The chain carries TRBV7-2 and TRBJ1-2; D perhaps matches TRBD1 (5 bases). Per germline, CDR1 SGHTA and CDR2 FQGNSA. This CDR3 is 15 amino acids long. Trimming removed 4 bases at V and 8 bases at J, with 20 bases between. CDR3 amino acids: CASSSSGTIGLGYTF. The CDR3 DNA reads TGTGCCAGCAGCTCTTCCGGGACGATAGGGCTCGGCTACACCTTC.

This clonotype was recorded at least ten times. The J gene is TRBJ1-4, the V gene TRBV6-1; TRBD1 matches 9 bases. Germline loops: CDR1 MNHNS, CDR2 SASEGT. The CDR3 loop spans 15 amino acids. Trimming removed 3 bases from V and 8 bases from J; junction bases left unmatched: 7. CDR3 sequence (DNA): TGTGCCAGCAGTGAGACAGGGGGAGTCGTGGAAAAACTGTTTTTT. Protein: CASSETGGVVEKLFF.

This clonotype was seen at least ten times. The J gene is TRBJ1-5, the V gene TRBV28; 9 bases agree with TRBD1. The germline V gene has CDR1 MDHEN and CDR2 SYDVKM. This CDR3 has 17 residues. Unmatched junction bases numbered 14, after V lost 7 bases and J lost 4 bases. CDR3 nucleotides: TGTGCCAGCACCGAAGGGGGAGGACAGGGGAATAATCAGCCCCAGCATTTT. It codes for CASTEGGGQGNNQPQHF.

This clonotype came up a few times. The V and J genes are TRBV24-1 and TRBJ2-2, with TRBD2 matching 12 bases. The CDR3 has 17 amino acids. CDR1 and CDR2 from the germline V gene are KGHDR and SFDVKD. The V gene end was trimmed by 5 bases and the J gene end by 7 bases; junction bases not matched to a gene: 10. The DNA of the CDR3 is TGTGCCACCAGTGTCCAGACTAGCGGGAGTCGGATCGGGGAGCTGTTTTTT. Residues: CATSVQTSGSRIGELFF.

This clonotype was seen repeatedly, ten times or more. The rearrangement joins TRBV29-1 to TRBJ1-2; possible D gene TRBD1, 6 bases. Trimming removed 8 bases at V and 8 bases at J, with 24 bases between. The CDR3 totals 14 residues. Germline V lookup: CDR1 SQVTM, CDR2 ANQGSEA. For the CDR3, the DNA is TGCAGCATCCCGCAGGGGACCTCTATCCGCGGCTACACCTTC. It codes for CSIPQGTSIRGYTF.

J is TRBJ2-7 and V is TRBV7-2; TRBD2 agrees at 9 bases. In germline, CDR1 is SGHTA, CDR2 FQGNSA. V dropped 5 bases and J dropped 3; count of bases not matched to a gene: 11. CDR3 length equals 16 residues. CDR3 sequence (DNA): TGTGCCAGCAGCGGAGGGGGGGCTAGCGGGATCTACGAGCAGTACTTC. As protein: CASSGGGASGIYEQYF.

This clonotype is categorized as medium-sized (0.01 to 0.1%). In DNA form, the CDR3 reads TGTGCCAGCAGGCTCTGGATCCCTGATAATTCACCCCTCCACTTT. This encodes CASRLWIPDNSPLHF. This rearrangement joins TRBV27 to TRBJ1-6; D gene uncertain. The germline V gene encodes CDR1 MNHEY and CDR2 SMNVEV (reference sequence). This CDR3 is built from 15 residues. Trimming removed 6 bases at V and 5 bases at J, with 14 bases between.

This clonotype has a single count. The junction does not match germline at one end; this may be a read error. CDR3 protein: CASGLSAGGDGYTF. The CDR3 region has the DNA TGTGCCAGCGGTTTATCGGCAGGGGGGGATGGCTACACCTTC. The gene calls are TRBV27 and TRBJ1-2, with 7 bases matching TRBD1. Per the germline V gene, CDR1 is MNHEY and CDR2 is SMNVEV (reference sequence). CDR3 length: 14 amino acids.

In its sample, this clonotype ranks as medium-sized. The chain recombines TRBV6-1 with TRBJ2-7, with TRBD2 as a possible D gene (6 bases). Between the trimmed V and J ends, which lost 7 bases and 1 base, there was a span of 20 bases. The germline gives CDR1 MNHNS, CDR2 SASEGT. The CDR3 runs 16 residues. In nucleotides, the CDR3 is TGTGCCAGCAAGAGTGCGGCCGGGGGACCGTCCTACGAGCAGTACTTC. This translates into CASKSAAGGPSYEQYF.

This clonotype turned up a few times. The chain employs TRBV6-5 and TRBJ2-3, with D tentatively TRBD1 or TRBD2 (7 bases each). The germline gives CDR1 MNHEY, CDR2 SVGAGI. V was pared by 0 bases and J by 6 bases, with 13 bases between. This CDR3 is built from 15 residues. Written as DNA, the CDR3 is TGTGCCAGCAGTTACTCGGCAGGGGGGGCCGATACGCAGTATTTT. Translation: CASSYSAGGADTQYF.

This clonotype was counted a single time. This may be a read error, as it is one base from a much larger clone. The chain carries TRBV4-1 and TRBJ1-3; D unclear. With 1 base removed from V and 0 bases from J, the gap between germline ends came to 10 bases. The germline CDR1 and CDR2 sequences are MGHRA and YSYEKL. CDR3 length: 16 residues. The CDR3 loop is CASSQVSVYSGNTIYF. The CDR3 DNA sequence: TGCGCCAGCAGCCAAGTTTCCGTATACTCTGGAAACACCATATATTTT.

Concerning this clonotype: This may be a read error, as it is one base from a much larger clone. The rearrangement joins TRBV5-1 to TRBJ2-7, with 7 nucleotides matching TRBD2. The CDR3 loop spans 12 amino acids. Looked up from germline, CDR1 is SGHRS and CDR2 is YFSETQ. V was pared by 8 bases and J by 3 bases, with 5 bases of the junction left unmatched. The CDR3 nucleotides read TGCGCCAGAAGCGGGGACGGCTACGAGCAGTACTTC. This gives the protein CARSGDGYEQYF.

The genes are TRBV5-1 and TRBJ1-2; a weak D match, TRBD1 (6 bases). V lost 0 bases and J 2 bases, leaving 11 bases between the germline ends. The germline V gene has CDR1 SGHRS and CDR2 YFSETQ. The CDR3 contains 15 residues. CDR3 coding DNA: TGCGCCAGCAGCTTGGGGGGGGACATAAACTATGGCTACACCTTC. Protein product: CASSLGGDINYGYTF. The full variable domain, rest sourced from reference TRBV5-1 and TRBJ1-2, is KAGVTQTPRYLIKTRGQQVTLSCSPISGHRSVSWYQQTPGQGLQFLFEYFSETQRNKGNFPGRFSGRQFSNSRSEMNVSTLELGDSALYLCASSLGGDINYGYTFGSGTRLTVV.

The rearrangement links TRBV9 to TRBJ2-1; no reliable D call. The V gene lost 4 bases and the J gene lost 7 bases, with 6 bases spanning the gap. This CDR3 is built from 11 residues. Germline V gene lookup returns CDR1 SGDLS and CDR2 YYNGEE. The CDR3 spells CASSWGNEQFF. In DNA form, the CDR3 reads TGTGCCAGCAGCTGGGGTAATGAGCAGTTCTTC.

This clonotype is deemed medium-sized. This chain connects TRBV13 to TRBJ2-7, with D tentatively TRBD1 (5 bases). The CDR3 has 13 residues. Trimming removed 0 bases at V and 6 bases at J, with 9 bases between. CDR1 is PRHDT and CDR2 is FYEKMQ in the germline V gene (reference sequence). This CDR3 reads CASSLGQGSEQYF. The CDR3 region has the DNA TGTGCCAGCAGCTTAGGGCAGGGTAGCGAGCAGTACTTC.

To note about this clonotype: A much larger clone lies a single base off, so this may be a read error. CDR3 nucleotide sequence: TGTGCCAGTAGTATCCGAGTGGTATCCAACGAGCAGTACTTC. Protein sequence: CASSIRVVSNEQYF. J is TRBJ2-7 and V is TRBV19; no reliable D call. The CDR3 totals 14 residues. Germline CDR1 reads LNHDA; CDR2 reads SQIVND (reference sequence). The V gene lost 3 bases and the J gene lost 5 bases, with 14 bases spanning the gap. Variable domain in full (rest from reference TRBV19 and TRBJ2-7): DGGITQSPKYLFRKEGQNVTLSCEQNLNHDAMYWYRQDPGQGLRLIYYSQIVNDFQKGDIAEGYSVSREKKESFPLTVTSAQKNPTAFYLCASSIRVVSNEQYFGPGTRLTVT.

This clonotype was picked up a small number of times. The gene calls are TRBV11-2 and TRBJ1-4; D unresolved. CDR3 size: 14 residues. V was pared by 5 bases and J by 8 bases, with 15 bases between. Per the germline V gene, CDR1 is SGHAT and CDR2 is FQNNGV. In nucleotides, the CDR3 is TGTGCCAGCAGCCGGACCGCCGGGAGCGAAAAACTGTTTTTT. As protein: CASSRTAGSEKLFF.

This clonotype was seen a handful of times. The chain has TRBV2 and TRBJ1-4; 8 nucleotides line up with TRBD1. Trimming took 4 bases from V and 6 from J; bases not matched to a gene: 10. Per the germline V gene, CDR1 is SNHLY and CDR2 is FYNNEI. The CDR3 has 16 residues. The CDR3 DNA is TGTGCCAGCAGTGGAGACAGGGGAAATTATTATGAAAAACTGTTTTTT. This translates into CASSGDRGNYYEKLFF.

Remarks on this clonotype: A read error is possible here, since a much larger clone lies one base away. The chain joins TRBV11-2 to TRBJ2-7; D is uncertain. The CDR3 consists of 13 residues. Trimming removed 1 base at V and 7 bases at J, with 11 bases between. Germline V gives CDR1 SGHAT, CDR2 FQNNGV. CDR3 amino acids: CASSLGNAPEQYF. The CDR3, as DNA: TGTGCCAGCAGCTTAGGAAACGCCCCGGAGCAGTACTTC.

A few counts support this clonotype. At one end the junction does not follow the germline gene, possibly because of a read error. This rearrangement joins TRBV7-2 to TRBJ2-2; D might be TRBD2 (5 bases). The CDR3 contains 14 residues. The germline CDR1 and CDR2 sequences are SGHTA and FQGNSA. The CDR3 nucleotides are TGTGCCGGCAGCTTAGTCGCCGGGGCCGGGGAGCTGTTTTTT. Protein: CAGSLVAGAGELFF.

The table lists this clonotype with many counts. The DNA of the CDR3 is TGTGCCAGCAGCACGTACAGGAACGAGCAGTACTTC. Its protein is CASSTYRNEQYF. The V and J genes are TRBV7-8 and TRBJ2-7; perhaps TRBD1 as D (5 bases). Between the trimmed V and J ends, which lost 5 bases and 5 bases, there was a span of 10 bases. The CDR3 covers 12 residues. Germline assignment: CDR1 SGHVS and CDR2 FQNEAQ.